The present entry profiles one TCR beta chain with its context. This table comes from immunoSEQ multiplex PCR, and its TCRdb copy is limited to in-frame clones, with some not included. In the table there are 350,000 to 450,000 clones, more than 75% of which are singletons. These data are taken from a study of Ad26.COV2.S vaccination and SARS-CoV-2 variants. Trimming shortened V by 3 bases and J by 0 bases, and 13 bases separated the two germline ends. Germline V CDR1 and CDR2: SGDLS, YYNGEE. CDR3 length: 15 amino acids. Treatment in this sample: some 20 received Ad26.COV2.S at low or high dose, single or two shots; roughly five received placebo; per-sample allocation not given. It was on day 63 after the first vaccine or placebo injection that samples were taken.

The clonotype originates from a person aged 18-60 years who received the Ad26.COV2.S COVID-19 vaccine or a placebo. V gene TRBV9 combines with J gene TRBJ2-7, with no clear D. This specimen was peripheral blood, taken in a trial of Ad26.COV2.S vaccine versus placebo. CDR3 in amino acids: CASSEDGESSYEQYF. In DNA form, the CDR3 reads TGTGCCAGCAGCGAGGACGGAGAGAGCTCCTACGAGCAGTACTTC.